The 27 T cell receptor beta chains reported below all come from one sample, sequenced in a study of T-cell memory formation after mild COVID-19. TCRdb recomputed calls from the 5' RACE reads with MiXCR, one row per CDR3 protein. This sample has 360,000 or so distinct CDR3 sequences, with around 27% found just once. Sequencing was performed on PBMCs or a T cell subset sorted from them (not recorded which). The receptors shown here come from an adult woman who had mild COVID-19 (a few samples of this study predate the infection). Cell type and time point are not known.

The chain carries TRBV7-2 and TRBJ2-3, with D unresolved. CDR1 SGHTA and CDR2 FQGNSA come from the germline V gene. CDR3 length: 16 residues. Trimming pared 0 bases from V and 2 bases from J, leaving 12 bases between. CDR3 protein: CASSLAGLGLTDTQYF. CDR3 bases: TGTGCCAGCAGCTTAGCGGGCCTCGGTCTCACAGATACGCAGTATTTT.

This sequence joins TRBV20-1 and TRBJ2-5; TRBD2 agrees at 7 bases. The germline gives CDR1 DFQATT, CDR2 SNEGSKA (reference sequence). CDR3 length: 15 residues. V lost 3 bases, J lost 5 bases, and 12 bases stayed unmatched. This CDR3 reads CSASASGSPGETQYF. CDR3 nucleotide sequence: TGCAGTGCTAGCGCTAGCGGATCTCCGGGGGAGACCCAGTACTTC.

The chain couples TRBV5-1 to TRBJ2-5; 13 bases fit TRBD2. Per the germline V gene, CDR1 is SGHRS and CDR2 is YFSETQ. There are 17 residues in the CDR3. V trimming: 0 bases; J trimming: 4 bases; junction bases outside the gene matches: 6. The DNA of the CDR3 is TGCGCCAGCAGCTTGGTCCGGACTAGCGGGAGCGGAGAGACCCAGTACTTC. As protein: CASSLVRTSGSGETQYF. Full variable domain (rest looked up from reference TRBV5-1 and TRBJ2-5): KAGVTQTPRYLIKTRGQQVTLSCSPISGHRSVSWYQQTPGQGLQFLFEYFSETQRNKGNFPGRFSGRQFSNSRSEMNVSTLELGDSALYLCASSLVRTSGSGETQYFGPGTRLLVL.

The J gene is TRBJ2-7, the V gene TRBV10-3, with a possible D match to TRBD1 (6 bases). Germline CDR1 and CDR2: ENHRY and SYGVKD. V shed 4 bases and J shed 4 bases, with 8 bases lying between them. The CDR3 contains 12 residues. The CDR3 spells CAISGTVYEQYF. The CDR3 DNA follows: TGTGCCATCAGTGGGACAGTTTACGAGCAGTACTTC.

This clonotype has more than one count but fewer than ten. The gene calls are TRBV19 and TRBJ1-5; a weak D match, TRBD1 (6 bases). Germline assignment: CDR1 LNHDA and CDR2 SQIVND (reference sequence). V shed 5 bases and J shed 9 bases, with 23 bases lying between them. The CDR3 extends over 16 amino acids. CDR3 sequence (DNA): TGTGCCAGTAGTGCTAGACAGGCGGTCGCGCTTAGGCCCCAGCATTTT. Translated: CASSARQAVALRPQHF.

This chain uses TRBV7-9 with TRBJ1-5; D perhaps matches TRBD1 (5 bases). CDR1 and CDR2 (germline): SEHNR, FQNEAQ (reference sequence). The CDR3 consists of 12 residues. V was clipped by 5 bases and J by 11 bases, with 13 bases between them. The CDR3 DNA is TGTGCCAGCAGCCCCGGGGGATCAGCCCAGCATTTT. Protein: CASSPGGSAQHF.

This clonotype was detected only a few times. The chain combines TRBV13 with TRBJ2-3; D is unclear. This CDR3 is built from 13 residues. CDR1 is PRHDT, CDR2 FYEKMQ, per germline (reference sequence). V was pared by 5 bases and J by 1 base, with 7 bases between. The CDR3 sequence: CASSHAGTDTQYF. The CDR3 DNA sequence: TGTGCCAGCAGCCACGCCGGCACAGATACGCAGTATTTT.

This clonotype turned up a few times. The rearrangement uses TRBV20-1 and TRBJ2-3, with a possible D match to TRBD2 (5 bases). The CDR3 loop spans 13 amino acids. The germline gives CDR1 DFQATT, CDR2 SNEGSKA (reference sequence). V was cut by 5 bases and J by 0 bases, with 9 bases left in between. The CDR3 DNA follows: TGCAGTGCTCCGACGGGAAGCACAGATACGCAGTATTTT. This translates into CSAPTGSTDTQYF.

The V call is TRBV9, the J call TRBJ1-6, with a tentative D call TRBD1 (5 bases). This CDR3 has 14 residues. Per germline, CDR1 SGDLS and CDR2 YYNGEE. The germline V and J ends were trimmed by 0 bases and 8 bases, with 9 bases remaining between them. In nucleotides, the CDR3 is TGTGCCAGCAGCGTAGCAGGGAGTGATTCACCCCTCCACTTT. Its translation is CASSVAGSDSPLHF.

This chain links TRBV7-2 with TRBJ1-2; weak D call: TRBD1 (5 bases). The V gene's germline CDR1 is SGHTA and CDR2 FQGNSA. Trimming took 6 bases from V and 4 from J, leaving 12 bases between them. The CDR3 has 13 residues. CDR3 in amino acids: CASSPDSTYGYTF. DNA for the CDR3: TGTGCCAGCAGTCCCGACAGTACCTATGGCTACACCTTC.

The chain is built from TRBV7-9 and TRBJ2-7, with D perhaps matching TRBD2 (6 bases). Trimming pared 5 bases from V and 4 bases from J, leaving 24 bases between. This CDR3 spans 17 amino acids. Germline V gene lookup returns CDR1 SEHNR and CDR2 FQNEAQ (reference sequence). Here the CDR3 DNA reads TGTGCCAGCAGCCGTCGAGCGGGTGAACTTTCTGGGTACGAGCAGTACTTC. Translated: CASSRRAGELSGYEQYF.

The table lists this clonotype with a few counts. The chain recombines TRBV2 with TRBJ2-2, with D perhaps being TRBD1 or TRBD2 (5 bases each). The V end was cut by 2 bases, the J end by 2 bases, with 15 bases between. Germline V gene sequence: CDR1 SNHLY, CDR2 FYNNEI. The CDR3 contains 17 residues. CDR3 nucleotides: TGTGCCAGCAGTGAAAGTTGGGCAGGGACCAACACCGGGGAGCTGTTTTTT. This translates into CASSESWAGTNTGELFF.

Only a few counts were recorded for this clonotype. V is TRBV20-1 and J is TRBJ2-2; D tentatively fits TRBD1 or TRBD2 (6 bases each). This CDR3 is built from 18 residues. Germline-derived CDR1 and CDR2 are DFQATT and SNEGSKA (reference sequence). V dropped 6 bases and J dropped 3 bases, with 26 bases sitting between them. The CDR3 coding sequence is TGCAGTGCCACGGTATCGAGGGGGGCCCTGAAGGACACCGGGGAGCTGTTTTTT. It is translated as CSATVSRGALKDTGELFF.

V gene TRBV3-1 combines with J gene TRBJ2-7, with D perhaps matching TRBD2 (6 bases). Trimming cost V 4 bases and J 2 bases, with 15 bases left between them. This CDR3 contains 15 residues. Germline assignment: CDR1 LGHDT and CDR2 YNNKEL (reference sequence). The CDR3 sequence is CASSPHPGGTYEQYF. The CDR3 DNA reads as TGTGCCAGCAGCCCCCACCCCGGCGGGACCTACGAGCAGTACTTC.

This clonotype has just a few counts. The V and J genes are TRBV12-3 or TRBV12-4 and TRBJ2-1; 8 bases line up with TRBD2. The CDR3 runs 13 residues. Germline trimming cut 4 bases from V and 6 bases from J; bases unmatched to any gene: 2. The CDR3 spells CASSSGGANEQFF. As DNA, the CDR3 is TGTGCCAGCAGTTCGGGGGGGGCCAATGAGCAGTTCTTC.

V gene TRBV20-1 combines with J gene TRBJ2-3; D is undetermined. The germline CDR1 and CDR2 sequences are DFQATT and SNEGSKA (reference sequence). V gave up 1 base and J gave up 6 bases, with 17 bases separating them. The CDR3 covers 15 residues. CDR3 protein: CSARASQDRTDTQYF. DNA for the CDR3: TGCAGTGCTAGAGCCTCCCAGGATAGGACCGATACGCAGTATTTT.

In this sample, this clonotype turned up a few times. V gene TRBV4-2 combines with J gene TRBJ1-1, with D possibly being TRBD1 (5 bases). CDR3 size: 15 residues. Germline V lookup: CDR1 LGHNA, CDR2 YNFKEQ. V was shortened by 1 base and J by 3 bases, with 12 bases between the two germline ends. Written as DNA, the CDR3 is TGTGCCAGCAGCCAAGTTGTCAGGGACTACACTGAAGCTTTCTTT. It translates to CASSQVVRDYTEAFF.

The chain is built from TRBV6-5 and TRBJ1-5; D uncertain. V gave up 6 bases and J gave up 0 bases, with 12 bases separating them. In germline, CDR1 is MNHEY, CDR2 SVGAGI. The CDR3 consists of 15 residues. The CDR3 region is CASRTQVNSNQPQHF. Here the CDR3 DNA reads TGTGCCAGCAGGACGCAAGTTAATAGCAATCAGCCCCAGCATTTT.

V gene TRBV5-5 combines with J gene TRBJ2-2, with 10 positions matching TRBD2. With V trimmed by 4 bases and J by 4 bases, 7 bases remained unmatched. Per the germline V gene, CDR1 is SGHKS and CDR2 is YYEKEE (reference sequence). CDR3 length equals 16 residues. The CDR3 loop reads CASSLLSGRATGELFF. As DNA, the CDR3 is TGTGCCAGCAGCCTGCTGAGCGGGAGGGCCACCGGGGAGCTGTTTTTT.

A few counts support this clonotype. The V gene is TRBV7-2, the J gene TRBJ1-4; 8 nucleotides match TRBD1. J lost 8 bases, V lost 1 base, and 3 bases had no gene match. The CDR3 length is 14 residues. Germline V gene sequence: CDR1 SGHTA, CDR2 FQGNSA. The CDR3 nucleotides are TGTGCCAGCAGCTTAGTGTCAGGGGGCGAAAAACTGTTTTTT. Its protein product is CASSLVSGGEKLFF.

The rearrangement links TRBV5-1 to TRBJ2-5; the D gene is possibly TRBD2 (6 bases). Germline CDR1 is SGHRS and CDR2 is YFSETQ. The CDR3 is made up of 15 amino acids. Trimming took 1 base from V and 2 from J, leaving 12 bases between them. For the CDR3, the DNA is TGCGCCAGCAGCTTGAGGACTACCCTGCAAGAGACCCAGTACTTC. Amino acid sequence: CASSLRTTLQETQYF. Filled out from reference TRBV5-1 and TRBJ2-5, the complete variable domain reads KAGVTQTPRYLIKTRGQQVTLSCSPISGHRSVSWYQQTPGQGLQFLFEYFSETQRNKGNFPGRFSGRQFSNSRSEMNVSTLELGDSALYLCASSLRTTLQETQYFGPGTRLLVL.

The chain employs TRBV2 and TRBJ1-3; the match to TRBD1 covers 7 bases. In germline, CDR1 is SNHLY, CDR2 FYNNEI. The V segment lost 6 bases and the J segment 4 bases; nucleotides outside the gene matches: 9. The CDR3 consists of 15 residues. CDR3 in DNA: TGTGCCAGCAGAATAAATGAGGGGGCCGGAAACACCATATATTTT. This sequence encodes CASRINEGAGNTIYF.

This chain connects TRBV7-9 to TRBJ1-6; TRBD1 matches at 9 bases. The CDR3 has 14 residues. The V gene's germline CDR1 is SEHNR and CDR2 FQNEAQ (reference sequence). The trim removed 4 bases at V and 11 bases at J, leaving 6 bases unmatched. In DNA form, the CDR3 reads TGTGCCAGCAGCTCCGGGACAGGGTGGACACCCCTCCACTTT. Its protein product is CASSSGTGWTPLHF.

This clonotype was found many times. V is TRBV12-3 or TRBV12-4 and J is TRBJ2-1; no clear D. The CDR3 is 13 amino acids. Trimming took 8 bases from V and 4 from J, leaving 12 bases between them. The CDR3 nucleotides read TGTGCCAGCTCCCGGGCGGAATACAATGAGCAGTTCTTC. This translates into CASSRAEYNEQFF.

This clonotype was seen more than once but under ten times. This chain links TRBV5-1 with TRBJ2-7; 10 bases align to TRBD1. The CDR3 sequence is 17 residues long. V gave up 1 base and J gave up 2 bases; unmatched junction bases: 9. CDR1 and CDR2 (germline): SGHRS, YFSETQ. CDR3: CASSLLPTGTGAYEQYF. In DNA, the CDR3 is TGCGCCAGCAGCTTGCTCCCAACCGGGACAGGGGCCTACGAGCAGTACTTC.

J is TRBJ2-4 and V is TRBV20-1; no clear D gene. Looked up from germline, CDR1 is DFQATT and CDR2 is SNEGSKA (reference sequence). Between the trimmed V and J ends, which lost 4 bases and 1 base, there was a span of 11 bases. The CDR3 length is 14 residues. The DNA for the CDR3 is TGCAGTGCTACCCGCGACGTGGCCAAAAACATTCAGTACTTC. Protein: CSATRDVAKNIQYF.

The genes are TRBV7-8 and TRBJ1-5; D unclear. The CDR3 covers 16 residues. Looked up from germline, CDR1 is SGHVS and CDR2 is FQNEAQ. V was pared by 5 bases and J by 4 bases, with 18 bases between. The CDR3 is CASSLIAGLGNQPQHF. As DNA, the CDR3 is TGTGCCAGCAGCCTAATAGCGGGTCTAGGGAATCAGCCCCAGCATTTT.